The 17 T cell receptor beta chains in this list originate from one sample, sequenced in a study of T cells in Graves' hyperthyroidism and ophthalmopathy. RNA transcripts gave rise to amplified TCR beta CDR3 regions. First-round RT-PCR of the TCR CDR3 relied on the HTBI primer set. TCRdb re-called the multiplex PCR reads with MiXCR, one entry per CDR3 protein. Found here are some 340,000 distinct CDR3 sequences, approximately 14% of them singletons; the top ten hold approximately 35%. The specimen was blood. All receptors derive from a woman in her 40s with Graves' ophthalmopathy.

This chain joins TRBV20-1 and TRBJ2-5; 10 bases map to TRBD2. The CDR3 has 14 amino acids. Germline assignment: CDR1 DFQATT and CDR2 SNEGSKA (reference sequence). Unmatched junction bases numbered 5, after V lost 5 bases and J lost 2 bases. CDR3 sequence reads: CSASELAGQETQYF. DNA for the CDR3: TGCAGTGCTTCCGAACTAGCGGGACAAGAGACCCAGTACTTC.

This clonotype was counted ten times or more. The V call is TRBV7-8, the J call TRBJ1-4, with D tentatively TRBD1 (5 bases). Trimming took 5 bases from V and 8 from J, leaving 15 bases between them. The CDR3 contains 14 residues. CDR1 SGHVS and CDR2 FQNEAQ come from the germline V gene. The CDR3 is CASSARRRGEKLFF. The CDR3 bases are TGTGCCAGCAGCGCCCGTCGACGGGGGGAAAAACTGTTTTTT.

This clonotype was detected ten times or more. The rearrangement links TRBV12-3 or TRBV12-4 to TRBJ1-4, with D possibly matching TRBD1 (6 bases). Trimming cost V 2 bases and J 8 bases, with 12 bases left between them. The CDR3 runs 14 residues. CDR3 nucleotide sequence: TGTGCCAGCAGTTTAATGACAGGCGCCGAAAAACTGTTTTTT. Its protein product is CASSLMTGAEKLFF.

This clonotype came up a few times. The chain employs TRBV7-8 and TRBJ2-4; 11 positions match TRBD2. In germline, CDR1 is SGHVS, CDR2 FQNEAQ. There are 18 residues in the CDR3. Trimming removed 3 bases from V and 2 bases from J; junction bases left unmatched: 9. This CDR3 reads CASSLGAGTSGSKNIQYF. The CDR3 DNA sequence: TGTGCCAGCAGCTTGGGGGCCGGGACTAGCGGTTCCAAAAACATTCAGTACTTC. The full variable domain, completed using reference TRBV7-8 and TRBJ2-4, is GAGVSQSPRYKVAKRGQDVALRCDPISGHVSLFWYQQALGQGPEFLTYFQNEAQLDKSGLPSDRFFAERPEGSVSTLKIQRTQQEDSAVYLCASSLGAGTSGSKNIQYFGAGTRLSVL.

The chain is built from TRBV27 and TRBJ1-2, with a tentative D call TRBD1 (5 bases). The CDR3 loop spans 15 amino acids. Trimming removed 6 bases from V and 8 bases from J, with 22 bases in between. From germline, CDR1 is MNHEY and CDR2 SMNVEV (reference sequence). This CDR3 reads CASSGGGGGRRGYTF. As DNA, the CDR3 is TGTGCCAGCAGCGGGGGGGGGGGAGGGAGAAGAGGCTACACCTTC.

This clonotype was found many times. V is TRBV29-1 and J is TRBJ2-5, with D unresolved. Trimming left V 5 bases short and J 1 base short, with 8 bases between. Germline assignment: CDR1 SQVTM and CDR2 ANQGSEA. The CDR3 has 12 amino acids. The CDR3 region is CSVSMSQETQYF. For the CDR3, the DNA is TGCAGCGTTTCGATGTCCCAAGAGACCCAGTACTTC.

The sample holds many counts of this clonotype. The V and J genes are TRBV28 and TRBJ2-5; TRBD2 agrees at 12 bases. The junction had 18 bases not matched to a gene; V was cut back by 5 bases and J by 5 bases. Germline V gene lookup returns CDR1 MDHEN and CDR2 SYDVKM. CDR3 length: 19 residues. DNA for the CDR3: TGTGCCAGCAGTACCCTTCTTCTAGCGGGAGGGCACGGGATGGAGACCCAGTACTTC. It translates to CASSTLLLAGGHGMETQYF.

This clonotype has a handful of counts. The chain is built from TRBV18 and TRBJ1-2, with D perhaps matching TRBD1 (5 bases). This CDR3 comprises 16 residues. CDR1 is KGHSH and CDR2 is LQKENI in the germline V gene. V lost 3 bases and J lost 8, with 22 bases in between. In DNA form, the CDR3 reads TGTGCCAGCTCACCGTTCGGGCCTCCAGGGTCGTCAGGCTACACCTTC. Protein: CASSPFGPPGSSGYTF.

This clonotype was observed a few times. The chain joins TRBV2 to TRBJ2-7; TRBD2 aligns across 8 bases. CDR3 length: 15 amino acids. CDR1 and CDR2 (germline): SNHLY, FYNNEI. J was trimmed by 2 bases and V by 5 bases; bases with no gene match: 8. The CDR3: CASSFSGTQPYEQYF. The CDR3 DNA sequence: TGTGCCAGCAGTTTTAGCGGGACCCAGCCCTACGAGCAGTACTTC.

A note on this clonotype: This could be a read error, since a much larger clone is one nucleotide away. The gene calls are TRBV12-3 or TRBV12-4 and TRBJ2-3; TRBD2 matches at 8 bases. The V gene end was trimmed by 8 bases and the J gene end by 1 base; junction bases not matched to a gene: 5. This CDR3 is 14 amino acids long. CDR3 nucleotides: TGTGCCAGCCAGCGGGGGACTGGCACAGATACGCAGTATTTT. It encodes CASQRGTGTDTQYF.

This clonotype occurred many times. The chain links TRBV6-5 to TRBJ2-2; tentatively, D is TRBD2 (5 bases). Per the germline V gene, CDR1 is MNHEY and CDR2 is SVGAGI. Deletions cut 5 bases from V and 6 bases from J, with 16 bases between. CDR3 length: 15 amino acids. CDR3 nucleotides: TGTGCCAGCAGTCGTTCCGAGGGTAATGCCGGGGAGCTGTTTTTT. Translated, it gives CASSRSEGNAGELFF.

This clonotype was detected only a few times. The gene calls are TRBV3-1 and TRBJ1-1, with D perhaps matching TRBD1 (5 bases). This CDR3 is 15 amino acids long. The V end lost 0 bases, the J end lost 5 bases, and 13 bases lay between the germline ends. CDR1 is LGHDT and CDR2 is YNNKEL in the germline V gene (reference sequence). In DNA, the CDR3 is TGTGCCAGCAGCCAAGATCACGGGGGAAGGACTGAAGCTTTCTTT. This encodes CASSQDHGGRTEAFF. The full variable domain, with the rest looked up from reference TRBV3-1 and TRBJ1-1, is DTAVSQTPKYLVTQMGNDKSIKCEQNLGHDTMYWYKQDSKKFLKIMFSYNNKELIINETVPNRFSPKSPDKAHLNLHINSLELGDSAVYFCASSQDHGGRTEAFFGQGTRLTVV.

V and J are TRBV9 and TRBJ2-3; 7 bases fit TRBD2. The J segment lost 4 bases and the V segment lost 4 bases, leaving 9 bases of the junction unmatched. From germline, CDR1 is SGDLS and CDR2 YYNGEE. The CDR3 is made up of 15 amino acids. CDR3 coding DNA: TGTGCCAGCAGCCTCGGGGGGAAGGTCCCAGATACGCAGTATTTT. Its protein is CASSLGGKVPDTQYF.

This clonotype was picked up many times. This sequence joins TRBV2 and TRBJ1-1; a weak D match, TRBD1 (6 bases). The CDR3 consists of 17 residues. The V gene lost 2 bases and the J gene lost 1 base, with 17 bases spanning the gap. Germline V lookup: CDR1 SNHLY, CDR2 FYNNEI. The CDR3 DNA follows: TGTGCCAGCAGTGAAACCGGGACACGTAGCACGAACACTGAAGCTTTCTTT. Amino acid sequence: CASSETGTRSTNTEAFF.

This clonotype has just a few counts. The chain joins TRBV19 to TRBJ2-2; D not resolved. The CDR3 spans 13 residues. Trimming removed 3 bases from V and 8 bases from J, with 10 bases in between. Germline V lookup: CDR1 LNHDA, CDR2 SQIVND (reference sequence). CDR3: CASSILVLGELFF. The CDR3 region has the DNA TGTGCCAGTAGTATCTTAGTTTTAGGGGAGCTGTTTTTT.

At least ten counts were recorded for this clonotype. The chain uses TRBV6-1 and TRBJ2-3; 8 positions agree with TRBD2. Germline V gives CDR1 MNHNS, CDR2 SASEGT. The length of the CDR3 is 15 residues. V was clipped by 5 bases and J by 1 base; unmatched bases: 5. The CDR3 DNA follows: TGTGCCAGCAGTTGGCGGGGGGCGGGCACAGATACGCAGTATTTT. The encoded protein is CASSWRGAGTDTQYF.

This clonotype was counted ten times or more. J is TRBJ2-1 and V is TRBV7-9; D unresolved. V dropped 5 bases and J dropped 9 bases, with 11 bases sitting between them. There are 12 residues in the CDR3. Germline CDR1 is SEHNR and CDR2 is FQNEAQ (reference sequence). The CDR3 DNA reads TGTGCCAGCAGCCCCAACGGGTTTGAGCAGTTCTTC. This gives the protein CASSPNGFEQFF.